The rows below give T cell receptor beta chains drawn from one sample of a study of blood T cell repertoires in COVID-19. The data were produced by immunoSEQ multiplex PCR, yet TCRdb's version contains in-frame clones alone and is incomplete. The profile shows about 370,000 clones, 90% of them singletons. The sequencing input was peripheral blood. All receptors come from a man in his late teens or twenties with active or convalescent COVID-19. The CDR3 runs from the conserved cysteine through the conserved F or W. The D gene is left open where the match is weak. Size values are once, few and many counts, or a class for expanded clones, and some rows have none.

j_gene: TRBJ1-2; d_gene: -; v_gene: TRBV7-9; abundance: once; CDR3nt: TGTGCCATCATGTCGGCTGGCGGTCAAATGAATGGCTACACCTTC; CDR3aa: CAIMSAGGQMNGYTF
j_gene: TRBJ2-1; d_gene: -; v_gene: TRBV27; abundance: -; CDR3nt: TGTGCCAGCAGTCCGGTCCCGGGACTGGCCTACAATGAGCAGTTCTTC; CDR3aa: CASSPVPGLAYNEQFF
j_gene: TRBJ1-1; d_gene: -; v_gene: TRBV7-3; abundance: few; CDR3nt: TGTGCCAGCAGCCCGGAGGGTGACGTTTACGCTGAAGCTTTCTTT; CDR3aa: CASSPEGDVYAEAFF
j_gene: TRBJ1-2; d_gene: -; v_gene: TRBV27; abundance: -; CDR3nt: TGTGCCAGCAGTATAACAGGCGCGGACTATGGCTACACCTTC; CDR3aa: CASSITGADYGYTF
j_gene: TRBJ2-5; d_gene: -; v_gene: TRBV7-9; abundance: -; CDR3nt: TGTGCCAGCAGCACAGTCGGGGGTCAAGAGACCCAGTACTTC; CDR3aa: CASSTVGGQETQYF
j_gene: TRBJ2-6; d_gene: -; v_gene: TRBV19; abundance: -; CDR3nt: TGTGCCAGTAGCCTCGGGACAAAAATTAGCTCTGGGGCCAACGTCCTGACTTTC; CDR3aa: CASSLGTKISSGANVLTF
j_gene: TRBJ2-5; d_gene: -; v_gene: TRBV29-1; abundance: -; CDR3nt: TGCAGCGTTGAATCGAGTTTACAAGAGACCCAGTACTTC; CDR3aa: CSVESSLQETQYF
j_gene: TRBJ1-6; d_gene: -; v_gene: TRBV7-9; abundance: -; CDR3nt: TGTGCCAGCAGCTTATCAGCTGACAGCCCCGATTCACCCCTCCACTTT; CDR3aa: CASSLSADSPDSPLHF
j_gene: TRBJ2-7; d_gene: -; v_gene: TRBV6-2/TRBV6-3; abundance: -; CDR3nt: TGTGCCAGCAGTTTCCAGGGTTACGAGCAGTACTTC; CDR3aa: CASSFQGYEQYF
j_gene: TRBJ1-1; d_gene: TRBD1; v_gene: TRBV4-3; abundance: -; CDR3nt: TGCGCCAGCAGCCAAGAGGGGACAGCCCACACTGAAGCTTTCTTT; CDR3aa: CASSQEGTAHTEAFF
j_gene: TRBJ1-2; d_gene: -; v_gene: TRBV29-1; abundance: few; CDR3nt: TGCAGCGTTGTTCTATCGGACTATGGCTACACCTTC; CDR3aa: CSVVLSDYGYTF
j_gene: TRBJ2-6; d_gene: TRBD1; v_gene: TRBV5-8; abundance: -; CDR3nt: TGTGCCAGCAGCTTGAGGGGCGACAGGGCGTCTTCTGGGGCCAACGTCCTGACTTTC; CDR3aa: CASSLRGDRASSGANVLTF
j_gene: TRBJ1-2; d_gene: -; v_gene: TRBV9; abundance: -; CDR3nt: TGTGCCAGCAGCGTAGGGGGTGGGACATTTGGCTACACCTTC; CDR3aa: CASSVGGGTFGYTF
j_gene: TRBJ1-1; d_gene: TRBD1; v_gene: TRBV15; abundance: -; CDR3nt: TGTGCCACCAGCAGAGAGGGACAGCACACTGAAGCTTTCTTT; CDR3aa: CATSREGQHTEAFF
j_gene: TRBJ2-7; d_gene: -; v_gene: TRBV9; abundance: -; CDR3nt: TGTGCCAGCAGCGCCTCGGGGTCGAGCTCCTACGAGCAGTACTTC; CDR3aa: CASSASGSSSYEQYF
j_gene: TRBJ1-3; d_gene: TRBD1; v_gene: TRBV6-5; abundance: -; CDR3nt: TGTGCCAGCAGTTACTCGACAGGGGCTGGAAACACCATATATTTT; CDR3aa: CASSYSTGAGNTIYF
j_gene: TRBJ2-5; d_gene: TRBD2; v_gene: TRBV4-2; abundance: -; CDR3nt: TGTGCCAGCAGTCTAGCGGGAGACTCAGAGACCCAGTACTTC; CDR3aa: CASSLAGDSETQYF
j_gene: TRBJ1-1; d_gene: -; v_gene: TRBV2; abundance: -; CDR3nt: TGTGCCAGCAGGGTTCTGGGAGGCACTGAAGCTTTCTTT; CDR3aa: CASRVLGGTEAFF
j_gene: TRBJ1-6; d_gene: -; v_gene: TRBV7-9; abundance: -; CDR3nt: TGTGCCAGCAGCCCCGACAGCTATTCACCCCTCCACTTT; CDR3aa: CASSPDSYSPLHF
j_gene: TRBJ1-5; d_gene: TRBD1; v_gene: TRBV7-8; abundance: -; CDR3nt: TGTGCCAGCAGCGGTCGGCCGGGGACAGGTGATCAGCCCCAGCATTTT; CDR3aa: CASSGRPGTGDQPQHF
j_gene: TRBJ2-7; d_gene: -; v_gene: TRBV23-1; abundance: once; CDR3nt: TGCGCCAGCAGTCAATCGGGAGTTCCTACCGGGCAGTACTTC; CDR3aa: CASSQSGVPTGQYF
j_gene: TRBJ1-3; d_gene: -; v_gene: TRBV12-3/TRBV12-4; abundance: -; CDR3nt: TGTGCCAGCAGCCAATCTAGGGGAAACACCATATATTTT; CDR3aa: CASSQSRGNTIYF
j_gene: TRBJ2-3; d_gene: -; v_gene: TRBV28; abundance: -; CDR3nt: TGTGCCAGCAGTGCTACGGGCACAGATACGCAGTATTTT; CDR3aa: CASSATGTDTQYF
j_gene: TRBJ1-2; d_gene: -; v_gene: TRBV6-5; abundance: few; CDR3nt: TGTGCCAGCAGTCCCGGACATACCTATGGCTACACCTTC; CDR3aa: CASSPGHTYGYTF
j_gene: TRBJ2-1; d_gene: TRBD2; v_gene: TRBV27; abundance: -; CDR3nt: TGTGCCAGCAGCGTAGCGGGGGGCATTTACAATGAGCAGTTCTTC; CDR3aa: CASSVAGGIYNEQFF
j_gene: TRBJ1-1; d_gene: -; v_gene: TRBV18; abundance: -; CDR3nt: TGTGCCAGCTCACCAGACAGAAAGAACACTGAAGCTTTCTTT; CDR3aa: CASSPDRKNTEAFF
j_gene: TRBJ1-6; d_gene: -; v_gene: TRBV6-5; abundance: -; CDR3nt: TGTGCCAGCTGGGGGAGGGCCGTCAATTCACCCCTCCACTTT; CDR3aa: CASWGRAVNSPLHF
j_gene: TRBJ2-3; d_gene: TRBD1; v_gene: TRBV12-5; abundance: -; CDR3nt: TGTGCTAGTGGTTCATGGGACAGAGATACGCAGTATTTT; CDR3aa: CASGSWDRDTQYF
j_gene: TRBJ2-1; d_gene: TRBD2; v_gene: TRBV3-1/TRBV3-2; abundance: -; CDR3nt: TGTGCCAGCAGCCGCCCTGGACTAGGTTTTACCAATGAGCAGTTCTTC; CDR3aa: CASSRPGLGFTNEQFF
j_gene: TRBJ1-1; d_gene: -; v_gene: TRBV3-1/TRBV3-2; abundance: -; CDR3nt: TGTGCCAGCAGCCACCGGGATGGGGCTTTCTTT; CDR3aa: CASSHRDGAFF